This T cell receptor beta chain was sequenced in a study of OX40 agonist ivuxolimab in advanced cancers. Looking at the study overall: Allowance was made for prior anti-PD-1, anti-PD-L1 or anti-CTLA-4 therapy, and roughly 40% had some.

The assay was immunoSEQ multiplex PCR, and TCRdb's table has in-frame clones only and misses some. Seen here are about 80,000 clones, over 80% observed once, and the top ten hold 0.32%. The germline gives CDR1 MNHEY, CDR2 SMNVEV (reference sequence). Trimming removed 8 bases from V and 2 bases from J, with 12 bases in between. The CDR3 is 14 residues long. V usage is TRBV27 and J usage is TRBJ1-4, with unresolved D. The clonotype was recovered from an adult with an advanced solid tumor such as melanoma, head and neck, liver or kidney cancer. Sequenced here: CD4+ or CD8+ T cells sorted from blood, sampled in a trial of the OX40 agonist ivuxolimab. The CDR3 is CASYSIGTNEKLFF. CDR3 DNA sequence: TGTGCCAGCTATTCAATAGGGACTAATGAAAAACTGTTTTTT.